Each of the 24 T cell receptor beta chains below was sequenced from the same sample in a study of blood T cell repertoires in COVID-19. Data came from immunoSEQ multiplex PCR; TCRdb stores just in-frame clones and leaves some out. The data hold 140,000 to 150,000 clones, with roughly 90% observed a single time. The sequencing input was PBMCs or T cells enriched from blood (not recorded which). All receptors derive from a woman aged 25 to 39 with acute COVID-19.

This chain uses TRBV28 with TRBJ2-1; 7 bases are shared with TRBD1. The CDR3 consists of 16 residues. The V gene's germline CDR1 is MDHEN and CDR2 SYDVKM. V lost 5 bases to trimming and J lost 1 base; unmatched junction nucleotides: 8. For the CDR3, the DNA is TGTGCCAGCAGTCAATACCAGGGGGTTTCCTACAATGAGCAGTTCTTC. Its translation is CASSQYQGVSYNEQFF.

This clone appeared once. The chain combines TRBV7-3 with TRBJ2-1, with D possibly TRBD1 on 7 matching bases. Germline CDR1 and CDR2: SGHTA and FQGTGA. Deletions cut 5 bases from V and 0 bases from J, with 11 bases between. CDR3 length: 15 residues. CDR3 loop: CASSAGGSSYNEQFF. CDR3 coding DNA: TGTGCCAGCAGCGCAGGGGGGAGCTCCTACAATGAGCAGTTCTTC.

This clone was observed once. The rearrangement uses TRBV4-2 and TRBJ2-2, with 11 bases fitting TRBD2. Germline assignment: CDR1 LGHNA and CDR2 YNFKEQ. With 3 bases clipped from V and 7 bases from J, the junction kept 4 bases outside the gene matches. This CDR3 has 15 amino acids. The CDR3 region has the DNA TGTGCCAGCAGCCATACTGGGACTAGCGGCGGGGAGCTGTTTTTT. Protein product: CASSHTGTSGGELFF.

The chain joins TRBV5-6 to TRBJ2-7; 9 bases agree with TRBD2. Germline assignment: CDR1 SGHDT and CDR2 YYEEEE. The J segment lost 3 bases and the V segment lost 2 bases, leaving 9 bases of the junction unmatched. This CDR3 region has 16 residues. CDR3 region: CASSLSIAGEYYEQYF. For the CDR3, the DNA is TGTGCCAGCAGCTTATCTATAGCGGGAGAGTACTACGAGCAGTACTTC.

The chain combines TRBV27 with TRBJ2-7, with 10 nucleotides matching TRBD2. Per germline, CDR1 MNHEY and CDR2 SMNVEV (reference sequence). Trimming at V came to 1 base and at J to 7 bases, leaving 7 bases not matched to a gene. The CDR3 extends over 15 amino acids. CDR3 in DNA: TGTGCCAGCAGTTTATATTCTAGCGGGAGTGGTGAGCAGTACTTC. Amino acid sequence: CASSLYSSGSGEQYF.

DNA of the CDR3: TGTGCCAGCAGCTTAAGTAGCAGGGGTGGGGCCAACGTCCTGACTTTC. It is translated as CASSLSSRGGANVLTF. The J gene is TRBJ2-6, the V gene TRBV7-2, with D maybe TRBD1 (6 bases). Germline CDR1 and CDR2: SGHTA and FQGNSA. V was cut by 2 bases and J by 3 bases, with 11 bases left in between. This CDR3 is built from 16 residues.

The chain uses TRBV5-1 and TRBJ2-5, with 8 bases identical to TRBD1. The germline gives CDR1 SGHRS, CDR2 YFSETQ. V lost 4 bases and J lost 4; bases outside the gene matches: 6. The CDR3 has 14 residues. Written as DNA, the CDR3 is TGCGCCAGCAGCGACCAGGGGGCGGGAGAGACCCAGTACTTC. Translating gives CASSDQGAGETQYF. Full variable domain (missing parts from reference TRBV5-1 and TRBJ2-5): KAGVTQTPRYLIKTRGQQVTLSCSPISGHRSVSWYQQTPGQGLQFLFEYFSETQRNKGNFPGRFSGRQFSNSRSEMNVSTLELGDSALYLCASSDQGAGETQYFGPGTRLLVL.

The chain links TRBV11-2 to TRBJ2-7; 9 bases are a match to TRBD1. Germline CDR1 reads SGHAT; CDR2 reads FQNNGV. V was pared by 5 bases and J by 2 bases, with 10 bases of the junction left unmatched. CDR3 length: 16 amino acids. The CDR3 protein is CASSPRAGQGPYEQYF. The CDR3 nucleotides are TGTGCCAGCAGCCCTAGGGCGGGACAGGGTCCCTACGAGCAGTACTTC.

The chain combines TRBV9 with TRBJ1-6; 7 bases map to TRBD1. Trimming cost V 3 bases and J 9 bases; bases outside gene matches: 6. Germline CDR1 SGDLS, CDR2 YYNGEE. The CDR3 spans 14 residues. The CDR3 region has the DNA TGTGCCAGCAGCGCCCAGGGGGGCGGTTCACCCCTCCACTTT. It translates to CASSAQGGGSPLHF.

This rearrangement joins TRBV30 to TRBJ2-7, with TRBD2 identical over 10 bases. Germline assignment: CDR1 GTSNPN and CDR2 SVGIG (reference sequence). J was trimmed by 6 bases and V by 0 bases; bases with no gene match: 8. The CDR3 is made up of 15 amino acids. The CDR3 is CAWSVGLAGVSEQYF. In DNA form, the CDR3 reads TGTGCCTGGAGTGTTGGGCTAGCGGGAGTTAGCGAGCAGTACTTC.

The chain couples TRBV7-3 to TRBJ2-7; D gene ambiguous. The CDR3 sequence is 13 residues long. Germline V gives CDR1 SGHTA, CDR2 FQGTGA. Trimming stripped 5 bases from V and 2 bases from J, with 10 bases between. The DNA for the CDR3 is TGTGCCAGCAGCCTCGATCAGACCTACGAGCAGTACTTC. Amino acid sequence: CASSLDQTYEQYF.

V usage is TRBV5-4 and J usage is TRBJ2-5; the D gene is possibly TRBD1 (6 bases). V was cut by 4 bases and J by 0 bases, with 10 bases left in between. The CDR3 runs 14 residues. Germline V gene lookup returns CDR1 SGHNT and CDR2 YYREEE (reference sequence). CDR3 loop: CASSLGGYQETQYF. The CDR3 coding sequence is TGTGCCAGCAGCCTAGGGGGATACCAAGAGACCCAGTACTTC. Full variable domain (outside the CDR3, taken from reference TRBV5-4 and TRBJ2-5): ETGVTQSPTHLIKTRGQQVTLRCSSQSGHNTVSWYQQALGQGPQFIFQYYREEENGRGNFPPRFSGLQFPNYSSELNVNALELDDSALYLCASSLGGYQETQYFGPGTRLLVL.

The J gene is TRBJ2-1, the V gene TRBV7-3; D perhaps matches TRBD2 (5 bases). The CDR3 consists of 14 residues. V gave up 2 bases and J gave up 4 bases, with 9 bases separating them. The germline V gene has CDR1 SGHTA and CDR2 FQGTGA. Here the CDR3 DNA reads TGTGCCAGCAGCTTAGGCGGGCTGTACAATGAGCAGTTCTTC. This gives the protein CASSLGGLYNEQFF.

The chain is built from TRBV28 and TRBJ2-2, with D possibly matching TRBD2 (6 bases). This CDR3 has 14 residues. Germline V gene lookup returns CDR1 MDHEN and CDR2 SYDVKM. Trimming stripped 7 bases from V and 2 bases from J, with 11 bases between. The CDR3 DNA reads TGTGCCAGCATCATCGGGACTAACACCGGGGAGCTGTTTTTT. Protein sequence: CASIIGTNTGELFF.

The rearrangement links TRBV7-9 to TRBJ2-3, with 14 bases identical to TRBD2. J gave up 8 bases and V 5 bases, and 9 bases lay outside the gene matches. Germline V gene sequence: CDR1 SEHNR, CDR2 FQNEAQ (reference sequence). The CDR3 has 16 residues. CDR3 bases: TGTGCCAGCAGCCCTCCGGGACTAGCGGGAGTGGCTACGCAGTATTTT. This encodes CASSPPGLAGVATQYF.

The rearrangement links TRBV2 to TRBJ1-1; TRBD1 might be the D (5 bases). The CDR3 length is 14 residues. The V and J ends lost 7 bases and 8 bases respectively, with 20 bases between them. Germline values: CDR1 SNHLY, CDR2 FYNNEI. CDR3 in amino acids: CASTSTGYRGEAFF. DNA for the CDR3: TGTGCCAGCACCTCTACAGGATACCGGGGGGAAGCTTTCTTT.

This rearrangement joins TRBV20-1 to TRBJ2-1, with 7 nucleotides matching TRBD2. The CDR3 loop spans 15 amino acids. V was pared by 3 bases and J by 0 bases, with 5 bases of the junction left unmatched. Per germline, CDR1 DFQATT and CDR2 SNEGSKA (reference sequence). The CDR3 here is CSASSGLSSYNEQFF. CDR3 nucleotide sequence: TGCAGTGCTAGTAGCGGGCTAAGCTCCTACAATGAGCAGTTCTTC.

The rearrangement uses TRBV6-2 or TRBV6-3 and TRBJ2-7; tentative D call: TRBD2 (6 bases). The germline CDR1 and CDR2 sequences are MNHEY and SVGEGT. Trimming removed 5 bases at V and 4 bases at J, with 18 bases between. The CDR3 is 15 amino acids. CDR3 loop: CASSTTTSLGYEQYF. DNA of the CDR3: TGTGCCAGCAGTACTACGACTAGTCTGGGGTACGAGCAGTACTTC.

This chain joins TRBV2 and TRBJ2-5, with a possible D match to TRBD1 (5 bases). Looked up from germline, CDR1 is SNHLY and CDR2 is FYNNEI. Trimming pared 8 bases from V and 0 bases from J, leaving 7 bases between. The CDR3 extends over 12 amino acids. The CDR3, as DNA: TGTGCCAGCTCAGGGTACCAAGAGACCCAGTACTTC. The encoded protein is CASSGYQETQYF.

The chain employs TRBV28 and TRBJ1-4; D might be TRBD1 (5 bases). This CDR3 contains 16 residues. The V gene lost 5 bases and the J gene lost 0 bases, with 13 bases spanning the gap. From germline, CDR1 is MDHEN and CDR2 SYDVKM. CDR3 region: CASSPAGHATNEKLFF. CDR3 DNA sequence: TGTGCCAGCAGTCCCGCAGGACACGCAACTAATGAAAAACTGTTTTTT. Full variable domain (missing parts from reference TRBV28 and TRBJ1-4): DVKVTQSSRYLVKRTGEKVFLECVQDMDHENMFWYRQDPGLGLRLIYFSYDVKMKEKGDIPEGYSVSREKKERFSLILESASTNQTSMYLCASSPAGHATNEKLFFGSGTQLSVL.

This chain joins TRBV6-2 or TRBV6-3 and TRBJ1-4, with no clear D. CDR3 size: 13 residues. Trimming pared 3 bases from V and 8 bases from J, leaving 10 bases between. CDR1 and CDR2 from the germline V gene are MNHEY and SVGEGT. The CDR3 DNA reads TGTGCCAGCAGTTATCTCCCTGGCGAAAAACTGTTTTTT. Protein product: CASSYLPGEKLFF.

The chain has TRBV28 and TRBJ2-4, with TRBD1 matching 11 bases. Germline CDR1 is MDHEN and CDR2 is SYDVKM. This CDR3 region has 15 residues. V trimming: 7 bases; J trimming: 6 bases; junction bases outside the gene matches: 8. The CDR3 nucleotides are TGTGCCAGCACCGAGGCGGGACAGGGGGGAAACATTCAGTACTTC. It is translated as CASTEAGQGGNIQYF. Full variable domain (missing parts from reference TRBV28 and TRBJ2-4): DVKVTQSSRYLVKRTGEKVFLECVQDMDHENMFWYRQDPGLGLRLIYFSYDVKMKEKGDIPEGYSVSREKKERFSLILESASTNQTSMYLCASTEAGQGGNIQYFGAGTRLSVL.

V gene TRBV6-4 combines with J gene TRBJ2-3; 10 bases line up with TRBD2. The V and J ends lost 3 bases and 3 bases, in that order; junction bases with no gene match: 6. The V gene's germline CDR1 is MRHNA and CDR2 SNTAGT. This CDR3 has 16 amino acids. CDR3: CASSERAGGPTDTQYF. CDR3 nucleotides: TGTGCCAGCAGTGAAAGAGCGGGAGGGCCGACAGATACGCAGTATTTT.

This sequence joins TRBV7-2 and TRBJ1-2; the D is unclear. This CDR3 comprises 13 residues. The germline V gene has CDR1 SGHTA and CDR2 FQGNSA. V shed 2 bases and J shed 7 bases, with 11 bases lying between them. CDR3 region: CASSLTVTSGYTF. The CDR3 nucleotides read TGTGCCAGCAGCTTAACGGTAACTTCTGGCTACACCTTC. Full variable domain (remainder filled in from reference TRBV7-2 and TRBJ1-2): GAGVSQSPSNKVTEKGKDVELRCDPISGHTALYWYRQSLGQGLEFLIYFQGNSAPDKSGLPSDRFSAERTGGSVSTLTIQRTQQEDSAVYLCASSLTVTSGYTFGSGTRLTVV.